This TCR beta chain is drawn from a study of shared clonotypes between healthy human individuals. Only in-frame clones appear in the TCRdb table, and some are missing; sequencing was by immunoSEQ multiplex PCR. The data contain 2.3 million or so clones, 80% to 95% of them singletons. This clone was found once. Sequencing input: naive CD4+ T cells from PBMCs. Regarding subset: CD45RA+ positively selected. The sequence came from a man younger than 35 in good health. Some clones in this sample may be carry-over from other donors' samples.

CDR3 residues: CASRFDRGTRKRYEQYF. In nucleotides, the CDR3 is TGTGCCAGCAGATTCGACAGGGGGACGCGAAAGCGCTACGAGCAGTACTTC. The V call is TRBV28, the J call TRBJ2-7; 9 bases agree with TRBD1. The CDR3 runs 17 residues. V dropped 6 bases and J dropped 3; count of bases not matched to a gene: 15. Germline lookup yields CDR1 MDHEN and CDR2 SYDVKM.